These 31 T cell receptor beta chains were sequenced from one sample in a study of blood T cell repertoires in COVID-19. The data were produced by immunoSEQ multiplex PCR, yet TCRdb's version contains in-frame clones alone and is incomplete. Of a few hundred thousand clones in the sample, approximately 89% were seen once. Sequencing used peripheral blood. The receptors were gathered from a woman aged 70-85 years with COVID-19, enrolled during active disease.

V gene TRBV6-5 combines with J gene TRBJ2-7; 10 nucleotides agree with TRBD1. V trimming: 6 bases; J trimming: 6 bases; junction bases outside the gene matches: 11. Germline assignment: CDR1 MNHEY and CDR2 SVGAGI. The CDR3 sequence is 15 residues long. DNA of the CDR3: TGTGCCAGCAGATATTCCGGGACAGGGGTAAGCGAGCAGTACTTC. Its protein product is CASRYSGTGVSEQYF.

This clone was detected only once. The CDR3 region is CASRVTGMGEKLFF. Here the CDR3 DNA reads TGTGCCAGCAGAGTTACAGGGATGGGCGAAAAACTGTTTTTT. V is TRBV2 and J is TRBJ1-4, with a weak D call TRBD1 (6 bases). Between the trimmed V and J ends, which lost 6 bases and 8 bases, there was a span of 16 bases. Germline loops: CDR1 SNHLY, CDR2 FYNNEI. The CDR3 extends over 14 amino acids.

The chain combines TRBV29-1 with TRBJ2-5; 7 bases match TRBD1. The CDR3 runs 14 residues. V was pared by 7 bases and J by 1 base, with 9 bases of the junction left unmatched. From germline, CDR1 is SQVTM and CDR2 ANQGSEA. CDR3 loop: CSGNRGALQETQYF. The CDR3 DNA reads TGCAGCGGAAACAGGGGCGCCCTCCAAGAGACCCAGTACTTC.

The chain joins TRBV28 to TRBJ1-4, with D perhaps matching TRBD1 (6 bases). Germline assignment: CDR1 MDHEN and CDR2 SYDVKM. CDR3 length: 12 amino acids. The CDR3 sequence: CVARGQNEKLFF. Here the CDR3 DNA reads TGTGTCGCCCGGGGACAAAATGAAAAACTGTTTTTT.

The rearrangement uses TRBV10-3 and TRBJ1-5; D is undetermined. Germline-derived CDR1 and CDR2 are ENHRY and SYGVKD. V gave up 4 bases and J gave up 5 bases, with 12 bases separating them. This CDR3 contains 14 residues. The CDR3 protein is CAISGSRVDQPQHF. CDR3 DNA: TGTGCCATCAGTGGTTCGAGAGTGGATCAGCCCCAGCATTTT.

This sequence joins TRBV6-5 and TRBJ2-1; D call uncertain. V lost 10 bases and J lost 6, with 19 bases in between. The germline V gene encodes CDR1 MNHEY and CDR2 SVGAGI. The CDR3 is 14 amino acids. CDR3 sequence: CAISRSYEFNEQFF. CDR3 in DNA: TGTGCCATTAGTCGGAGCTACGAGTTCAATGAGCAGTTCTTC.

V and J are TRBV28 and TRBJ2-7, with D unresolved. Germline assignment: CDR1 MDHEN and CDR2 SYDVKM. The CDR3 totals 16 residues. Trimming left V 6 bases short and J 2 bases short, with 20 bases between. The CDR3 loop reads CASSPTIRQIPYEQYF. The DNA of the CDR3 is TGTGCCAGCAGCCCCACCATCAGACAAATCCCCTACGAGCAGTACTTC.

The gene calls are TRBV28 and TRBJ1-2; 10 bases are shared with TRBD1. V lost 1 base to trimming and J lost 12 bases; unmatched junction nucleotides: 11. CDR3 length: 15 residues. The germline CDR1 and CDR2 sequences are MDHEN and SYDVKM. The CDR3 loop reads CASSLSRTGGGGHTF. The CDR3 coding sequence is TGTGCCAGCAGTTTATCGAGGACAGGGGGGGGAGGCCACACCTTC.

This chain uses TRBV18 with TRBJ1-2; 10 bases are shared with TRBD1. V lost 4 bases to trimming and J lost 4 bases; unmatched junction nucleotides: 9. CDR1 is KGHSH, CDR2 LQKENI, per germline. There are 16 residues in the CDR3. In DNA, the CDR3 is TGTGCCAGCTCACGGACAGGGGGGACCCACCCCTATGGCTACACCTTC. This codes for CASSRTGGTHPYGYTF.

This sequence joins TRBV13 and TRBJ2-6, with D maybe TRBD1 (5 bases). There are 18 residues in the CDR3. Germline CDR1 PRHDT, CDR2 FYEKMQ (reference sequence). V was shortened by 7 bases and J by 0 bases, with 19 bases between the two germline ends. As DNA, the CDR3 is TGTGCCAGCATAAGGATGGCGGCGGACAACTCTGGGGCCAACGTCCTGACTTTC. Its protein product is CASIRMAADNSGANVLTF. Based on the CDR3 plus reference TRBV13 and TRBJ2-6, the full variable domain is AAGVIQSPRHLIKEKRETATLKCYPIPRHDTVYWYQQGPGQDPQFLISFYEKMQSDKGSIPDRFSAQQFSDYHSELNMSSLELGDSALYFCASIRMAADNSGANVLTFGAGSRLTVL.

This clone came up once. V gene TRBV10-2 combines with J gene TRBJ1-1; 7 bases line up with TRBD1. This CDR3 is 14 amino acids long. After removal of 4 bases from V and 4 bases from J, the junction contained 6 bases not matched to a gene. CDR1 WSHSY and CDR2 SAAADI come from the germline V gene. DNA for the CDR3: TGCGCCAGCAGTGGGACAGGTGGGGGCACTGAAGCTTTCTTT. As protein: CASSGTGGGTEAFF.

The rearrangement links TRBV10-2 to TRBJ1-2; 7 positions match TRBD1. V shed 7 bases and J 8 bases; nucleotides not matched to a gene: 10. CDR3 length: 13 amino acids. The germline V gene encodes CDR1 WSHSY and CDR2 SAAADI. The CDR3 DNA is TGCGCCAGCACCGAAAAGACAGGGTCCGGCTACACCTTC. This codes for CASTEKTGSGYTF.

There are a few counts of this clone. The V call is TRBV21-1, the J call TRBJ1-5; the DNA was not used to check the table's D call, TRBD1. TRBV21-1 is given as a pseudogene. The length of the CDR3 is 16 residues. In DNA, the CDR3 is TGTGCCAGCAGCAAAGTTGGACAGAACAATTCGGCGCCCCAGCATTTT. It is translated as CASSKVGQNNSAPQHF.

This chain joins TRBV28 and TRBJ2-3; unclear D gene. Germline V lookup: CDR1 MDHEN, CDR2 SYDVKM. The CDR3 sequence is 14 residues long. Trimming took 3 bases from V and 3 from J, leaving 10 bases between them. The CDR3 nucleotides are TGTGCCAGCAGTTTGCAGCGTACGACAGATACGCAGTATTTT. The encoded protein is CASSLQRTTDTQYF. The whole variable domain, remainder taken from reference TRBV28 and TRBJ2-3, is DVKVTQSSRYLVKRTGEKVFLECVQDMDHENMFWYRQDPGLGLRLIYFSYDVKMKEKGDIPEGYSVSREKKERFSLILESASTNQTSMYLCASSLQRTTDTQYFGPGTRLTVL.

This chain links TRBV4-1 with TRBJ1-1; no definite D call. Trimming removed 4 bases at V and 3 bases at J, with 9 bases between. The CDR3 extends over 13 amino acids. Looked up from germline, CDR1 is MGHRA and CDR2 is YSYEKL. The CDR3 sequence: CASSRRGDTEAFF. DNA of the CDR3: TGCGCCAGCAGCCGCCGCGGTGACACTGAAGCTTTCTTT.

Only a few counts were recorded for this clone. V is TRBV19 and J is TRBJ2-1; a possible D gene is TRBD2 (6 bases). The V gene lost 5 bases and the J gene lost 2 bases, with 22 bases spanning the gap. The CDR3 is made up of 18 amino acids. The germline V gene encodes CDR1 LNHDA and CDR2 SQIVND (reference sequence). The CDR3 DNA is TGTGCCAGTAGTCTTGCGGGGCTAGCCCCGGGGGCCTACAATGAGCAGTTCTTC. Its protein is CASSLAGLAPGAYNEQFF.

The chain employs TRBV11-2 and TRBJ2-1; D may be TRBD1 (6 bases). Looked up from germline, CDR1 is SGHAT and CDR2 is FQNNGV. The CDR3 runs to 15 residues. V shed 3 bases and J shed 2 bases, with 11 bases lying between them. CDR3 bases: TGTGCCAGCAGCTTTTCCCGGGACACCTACAATGAGCAGTTCTTC. It yields the protein CASSFSRDTYNEQFF. Looking up the rest from reference TRBV11-2 and TRBJ2-1 gives the full variable domain: EAGVAQSPRYKIIEKRQSVAFWCNPISGHATLYWYQQILGQGPKLLIQFQNNGVVDDSQLPKDRFSAERLKGVDSTLKIQPAKLEDSAVYLCASSFSRDTYNEQFFGPGTRLTVL.

The chain has TRBV7-2 and TRBJ2-7; D possibly corresponds to TRBD1 (5 bases). Germline CDR1 is SGHTA and CDR2 is FQGNSA. There are 13 residues in the CDR3. V was pared by 2 bases and J by 6 bases, with 11 bases between. CDR3 loop: CASSLRQSGEQYF. The DNA of the CDR3 is TGTGCCAGCAGCTTAAGACAGTCGGGCGAGCAGTACTTC. The full variable domain, rest sourced from reference TRBV7-2 and TRBJ2-7, is GAGVSQSPSNKVTEKGKDVELRCDPISGHTALYWYRQSLGQGLEFLIYFQGNSAPDKSGLPSDRFSAERTGGSVSTLTIQRTQQEDSAVYLCASSLRQSGEQYFGPGTRLTVT.

This chain joins TRBV27 and TRBJ1-1; D is possibly TRBD1 (5 bases). CDR1 and CDR2 (germline): MNHEY, SMNVEV (reference sequence). V was pared by 6 bases and J by 5 bases, with 13 bases between. The CDR3 length is 13 residues. The CDR3 DNA sequence: TGTGCCAGCAGCAGGGATGGGAGGACTGAAGCTTTCTTT. Residues: CASSRDGRTEAFF.

This chain links TRBV5-1 with TRBJ2-1, with 13 bases aligning to TRBD2. The trim removed 2 bases at V and 10 bases at J, leaving 3 bases unmatched. The CDR3 extends over 14 amino acids. The germline CDR1 and CDR2 sequences are SGHRS and YFSETQ. Written as DNA, the CDR3 is TGCGCCAGCAGCTTACGACTAGCGGGAGGAGAGCAGTTCTTC. As protein: CASSLRLAGGEQFF.

CDR3 residues: CASAKTGGFLGYTF. Written as DNA, the CDR3 is TGTGCTAGTGCCAAGACAGGGGGTTTTTTGGGCTACACCTTC. The V gene is TRBV12-5, the J gene TRBJ1-2; TRBD1 matches 9 bases. The CDR3 extends over 14 amino acids. In germline, CDR1 is LGHNT, CDR2 FRNRAP. Trimming cost V 7 bases and J 8 bases; bases outside gene matches: 11.

This clone has a single count. The V and J genes are TRBV7-2 and TRBJ2-7, with no clear D. The CDR3 extends over 14 amino acids. Deletions cut 5 bases from V and 3 bases from J, with 14 bases between. Germline loops: CDR1 SGHTA, CDR2 FQGNSA. The CDR3 sequence: CASSLTSLFYEQYF. CDR3 nucleotide sequence: TGTGCCAGCAGCCTAACCTCCTTATTCTACGAGCAGTACTTC.

The chain couples TRBV30 to TRBJ1-2; no definite D call. Between the trimmed V and J ends, which lost 4 bases and 9 bases, there was a span of 21 bases. Germline V gene data show CDR1 as GTSNPN and CDR2 as SVGIG (reference sequence). The CDR3 has 14 amino acids. This chain's CDR3 is CAWTLSDRYGSYTF. CDR3 bases: TGTGCCTGGACCCTTAGTGATCGGTACGGGAGCTACACCTTC.

The rearrangement joins TRBV5-1 to TRBJ2-6; 14 bases agree with TRBD2. The germline CDR1 and CDR2 sequences are SGHRS and YFSETQ. The V gene end was trimmed by 4 bases and the J gene end by 2 bases; junction bases not matched to a gene: 2. CDR3 length: 17 residues. The CDR3 here is CASSGGLAGAGANVLTF. The CDR3 DNA sequence: TGCGCCAGCAGCGGGGGACTAGCGGGAGCTGGGGCCAACGTCCTGACTTTC.

The genes are TRBV7-9 and TRBJ1-2, with 7 bases that match TRBD1. Germline values: CDR1 SEHNR, CDR2 FQNEAQ (reference sequence). Unmatched junction bases numbered 4, after V lost 3 bases and J lost 3 bases. CDR3 length equals 14 residues. The CDR3: CASSLAGTDYGYTF. The CDR3 nucleotides read TGTGCCAGCAGCTTGGCCGGGACAGACTATGGCTACACCTTC. Full variable domain (rest looked up from reference TRBV7-9 and TRBJ1-2): DTGVSQNPRHKITKRGQNVTFRCDPISEHNRLYWYRQTLGQGPEFLTYFQNEAQLEKSRLLSDRFSAERPKGSFSTLEIQRTEQGDSAMYLCASSLAGTDYGYTFGSGTRLTVV.

The chain is built from TRBV5-1 and TRBJ1-1; D uncertain. CDR3 size: 17 residues. The ends were cut back, 0 bases at V and 4 bases at J, with 19 bases in the middle. The germline CDR1 and CDR2 sequences are SGHRS and YFSETQ. The CDR3 DNA is TGCGCCAGCAGCTTGGCCAATGGCGGGTTCCCCCTCACTGAAGCTTTCTTT. Its translation is CASSLANGGFPLTEAFF.

The chain employs TRBV7-9 and TRBJ2-3; 9 bases are shared with TRBD2. The CDR3 is 15 amino acids. The junction had 3 bases not matched to a gene; V was cut back by 2 bases and J by 3 bases. CDR1 is SEHNR, CDR2 FQNEAQ, per germline (reference sequence). The CDR3 DNA follows: TGTGCCAGCAGCTTACGGCTAGCGGGAACAGATACGCAGTATTTT. Its translation: CASSLRLAGTDTQYF.

The chain is built from TRBV19 and TRBJ1-2; no definite D call. CDR1 is LNHDA, CDR2 SQIVND, per germline (reference sequence). Trimming took 7 bases from V and 3 from J, leaving 9 bases between them. CDR3 length equals 12 residues. The CDR3 sequence: CASIRTDYGYTF. CDR3 in DNA: TGTGCCAGTATACGCACGGACTATGGCTACACCTTC. Complete variable domain (other parts from reference TRBV19 and TRBJ1-2): DGGITQSPKYLFRKEGQNVTLSCEQNLNHDAMYWYRQDPGQGLRLIYYSQIVNDFQKGDIAEGYSVSREKKESFPLTVTSAQKNPTAFYLCASIRTDYGYTFGSGTRLTVV.

The V call is TRBV7-3, the J call TRBJ2-1; 7 nucleotides agree with TRBD1. J was trimmed by 6 bases and V by 2 bases; bases with no gene match: 4. The CDR3 is 14 amino acids. The germline V gene has CDR1 SGHTA and CDR2 FQGTGA. The CDR3 DNA follows: TGTGCCAGCAGCTTACCGGGACAGTCCAATGAGCAGTTCTTC. It codes for CASSLPGQSNEQFF.

This chain connects TRBV5-6 to TRBJ2-3; 8 nucleotides align to TRBD1. V shed 5 bases and J 4 bases; nucleotides not matched to a gene: 9. CDR1 SGHDT and CDR2 YYEEEE come from the germline V gene. The CDR3 has 15 residues. The CDR3 spells CASSSGQGWADTQYF. CDR3 DNA: TGTGCCAGCAGTTCTGGACAGGGTTGGGCAGATACGCAGTATTTT.

This clone was seen only once. The chain has TRBV9 and TRBJ2-3; D gene ambiguous. The V gene's germline CDR1 is SGDLS and CDR2 YYNGEE. V dropped 2 bases and J dropped 3 bases, with 13 bases sitting between them. This CDR3 contains 15 residues. CDR3 DNA: TGTGCCAGCAGCGTGGGCCCCGGTAGGACAGATACGCAGTATTTT. Protein sequence: CASSVGPGRTDTQYF.